This record looks at one T cell receptor (beta chain) sequence and its context. This entry comes from a study of blood T cell repertoires in COVID-19. Here immunoSEQ multiplex PCR was the method, and the copy in TCRdb shows in-frame clones only, minus some. This table holds 150,000 to 180,000 clones, about 86% found once. Losses at the gene ends were 7 bases for V and 2 bases for J; bases not matched to a gene: 5. Germline assignment: CDR1 SGHRS and CDR2 YFSETQ. This CDR3 comprises 14 residues. The chain carries TRBV5-1 and TRBJ2-5, with 10 bases aligning to TRBD2. The TCR sequence derives from a man in his forties or fifties who had recovered from COVID-19. The source material was PBMCs or T cells enriched from blood (not recorded which). CDR3 DNA sequence: TGCGCCAGCCAACTAGCGGGGCCTCAAGAGACCCAGTACTTC. Its protein product is CASQLAGPQETQYF.